This TCR beta chain was documented in a study of cytotoxic CD8 clonotypes in ibrutinib-treated CLL. Clones were read by immunoSEQ multiplex PCR, and TCRdb kept only the in-frame ones, dropping some. The repertoire holds 40,000 or so clones, with less than 85% as singletons. Germline V gene lookup returns CDR1 MNHNS and CDR2 SASEGT. This CDR3 spans 15 amino acids. V was cut by 7 bases and J by 4 bases, with 19 bases left in between. This TCR was recovered from a human donor with chronic lymphocytic leukemia. The J gene is TRBJ1-2, the V gene TRBV6-1, with D possibly TRBD1 on 6 matching bases. Here the sequenced sample was PBMCs, taken at disease progression, from a patient treated with ibrutinib. The CDR3 bases are TGTGCCAGCAACTCGGGAGAACAGGGCGCCTATGGCTACACCTTC. Amino acids: CASNSGEQGAYGYTF.